This T cell receptor (beta chain) stems from a study of HIV-infected patients and healthy controls. As for the study in general: Total CDR3 counts per chain did not differ significantly between patients and controls.

The repertoire came from unfractionated whole blood and reflected all unsorted peripheral T cells. Alpha and beta constant-region primers primed reverse transcription of around 540 ng RNA. Alpha and beta chain libraries were made separately by chain-specific third strand synthesis with multiplexing indices. Each cDNA molecule was barcoded, and a single primer pair amplified each chain. Ligation attached cDNA to a 5' RACE adapter that carried a random hexamer and SP2 site. One entry per CDR3 protein, called by TCRdb with MiXCR from the 5' RACE reads. The sample contains some 9,300 distinct CDR3 sequences, around 9.3% of which appear only once. Details on this clonotype: Its antigen is as yet unknown.

Points from the study as a whole: Healthy control repertoires had roughly threefold more distinct CDR3s than untreated HIV+ repertoires, and higher Shannon diversity.

Germline lookup yields CDR1 LNHDA and CDR2 SQIVND (reference sequence). The CDR3 covers 16 residues. V trimming: 3 bases; J trimming: 2 bases; junction bases outside the gene matches: 8. Material: blood, obtained before antiretroviral therapy. The TCR sequence derives from an adult with HIV infection. The chain has TRBV19 and TRBJ2-3; 7 bases map to TRBD1. The CDR3 is CASSIGTATLTDTQYF. The CDR3 nucleotides read TGTGCCAGTAGTATCGGGACAGCTACTCTCACAGATACGCAGTATTTT.